Shown below are 30 T cell receptor beta chains from a single sample sequenced in a study of T cell changes during pregnancy in multiple sclerosis. The assay was immunoSEQ multiplex PCR, and TCRdb's table has in-frame clones only and misses some. The sample has about 100,000 clones; more than 80% are singletons. This specimen was peripheral blood, taken in the second trimester of pregnancy. Every receptor here comes from a female donor with multiple sclerosis, enrolled in a pregnancy study.

The chain carries TRBV29-1 and TRBJ2-3, with 7 nucleotides matching TRBD1. The CDR3 is 13 amino acids. CDR1 and CDR2 (germline): SQVTM, ANQGSEA. V lost 8 bases, J lost 2 bases, and 7 bases stayed unmatched. CDR3 sequence: CSIRQGTTDTQYF. DNA for the CDR3: TGCAGCATTCGACAGGGAACCACAGATACGCAGTATTTT.

The V call is TRBV28, the J call TRBJ2-2; D is unresolved. The V end lost 3 bases, the J end lost 2 bases, and 13 bases lay between the germline ends. Germline CDR1 reads MDHEN; CDR2 reads SYDVKM. This CDR3 spans 16 amino acids. CDR3 amino acids: CASSFSVGSNTGELFF. CDR3 nucleotides: TGTGCCAGCAGTTTCAGTGTCGGGTCAAACACCGGGGAGCTGTTTTTT.

This clone was seen just once. The chain is built from TRBV2 and TRBJ1-5, with 10 bases lining up with TRBD1. CDR3 length equals 15 residues. V lost 7 bases and J lost 4; bases outside the gene matches: 7. The V gene's germline CDR1 is SNHLY and CDR2 FYNNEI. The CDR3 loop reads CASNSWTGGNQPQHF. CDR3 nucleotide sequence: TGTGCCAGCAATTCTTGGACAGGGGGGAATCAGCCCCAGCATTTT. The whole variable domain, filled in from reference TRBV2 and TRBJ1-5, reads EPEVTQTPSHQVTQMGQEVILRCVPISNHLYFYWYRQILGQKVEFLVSFYNNEISEKSEIFDDQFSVERPDGSNFTLKIRSTKLEDSAMYFCASNSWTGGNQPQHFGDGTRLSIL.

V gene TRBV19 combines with J gene TRBJ1-5; 8 positions agree with TRBD1. Germline values: CDR1 LNHDA, CDR2 SQIVND (reference sequence). This CDR3 has 15 residues. Trimming cost V 6 bases and J 6 bases; bases outside gene matches: 10. CDR3 sequence (DNA): TGTGCCAGTAGGTTCCGGCAGGGGGCTGGTCAGCCCCAGCATTTT. Its protein is CASRFRQGAGQPQHF.

The gene calls are TRBV27 and TRBJ2-3; 13 positions match TRBD2. Trimming cost V 5 bases and J 6 bases; bases outside gene matches: 8. The germline V gene has CDR1 MNHEY and CDR2 SMNVEV (reference sequence). The CDR3 length is 16 residues. The CDR3 loop is CASSTLAGGPGDTQYF. The CDR3 DNA is TGTGCCAGCAGTACACTAGCGGGAGGGCCGGGGGATACGCAGTATTTT.

The rearrangement links TRBV7-7 to TRBJ2-1; 15 nucleotides match TRBD2. Germline V CDR1 and CDR2: SSHAT, FNYEAQ (reference sequence). The trim removed 5 bases at V and 1 base at J, leaving 9 bases unmatched. The CDR3 is 19 residues long. The chain's CDR3 is CASSPRTSGGDTSYNEQFF. In nucleotides, the CDR3 is TGTGCCAGCAGCCCCCGGACTAGCGGGGGGGACACTTCCTACAATGAGCAGTTCTTC.

V is TRBV20-1 and J is TRBJ2-1; D is unresolved. Germline V CDR1 and CDR2: DFQATT, SNEGSKA (reference sequence). The CDR3 is made up of 10 amino acids. V lost 4 bases to trimming and J lost 8 bases, with 6 bases between them. This CDR3 is CSANEYEQFF. In nucleotides, the CDR3 is TGCAGTGCTAACGAGTATGAGCAGTTCTTC.

The V and J genes are TRBV6-1 and TRBJ2-7, with 11 nucleotides matching TRBD1. With 1 base clipped from V and 6 bases from J, the junction kept 11 bases outside the gene matches. The germline V gene encodes CDR1 MNHNS and CDR2 SASEGT. CDR3 length: 17 residues. DNA for the CDR3: TGTGCCAGCAGTGAAGGGATGGTCGGACAGGGGGCTAGCGAGCAGTACTTC. This gives the protein CASSEGMVGQGASEQYF.

V gene TRBV7-9 combines with J gene TRBJ2-3; TRBD2 matches 9 bases. The trim removed 6 bases at V and 3 bases at J, leaving 7 bases unmatched. This CDR3 has 15 amino acids. From germline, CDR1 is SEHNR and CDR2 FQNEAQ (reference sequence). In nucleotides, the CDR3 is TGTGCCAGCAGGTATAGCGGGAGAGGAACAGATACGCAGTATTTT. Amino acids: CASRYSGRGTDTQYF.

The V gene is TRBV5-1, the J gene TRBJ2-7; 10 bases fit TRBD2. The CDR3 covers 18 residues. The ends lost 4 bases at V and 6 bases at J; junction bases unmatched: 19. In germline, CDR1 is SGHRS, CDR2 YFSETQ. The CDR3 DNA follows: TGCGCCAGCAGCCCCGCCGTGGCTAGCGGGAGTCTAAGGGGCGAGCAGTACTTC. Residues: CASSPAVASGSLRGEQYF.

The V and J genes are TRBV5-1 and TRBJ2-5, with D possibly being TRBD2 (7 bases). Germline V gene sequence: CDR1 SGHRS, CDR2 YFSETQ. Trimming took 1 base from V and 5 from J, leaving 21 bases between them. CDR3 length: 17 residues. CDR3 bases: TGCGCCAGCAGCTTGATGGGGGCGGGAGCGTACGGGGAGACCCAGTACTTC. It is translated as CASSLMGAGAYGETQYF.

V and J are TRBV7-9 and TRBJ1-2, with D perhaps TRBD1 (5 bases). V lost 0 bases and J 4 bases, leaving 12 bases between the germline ends. From germline, CDR1 is SEHNR and CDR2 FQNEAQ (reference sequence). This CDR3 contains 15 residues. The CDR3 DNA is TGTGCCAGCAGCTTAGCGGAGGGGTCTGCCTATGGCTACACCTTC. It is translated as CASSLAEGSAYGYTF.

This chain connects TRBV5-6 to TRBJ2-5, with unresolved D. Trimming cost V 4 bases and J 0 bases, with 16 bases left between them. Germline V gene data show CDR1 as SGHDT and CDR2 as YYEEEE. There are 16 residues in the CDR3. The CDR3 coding sequence is TGTGCCAGCAGCGCCGGAGCGATAAAGTACCAAGAGACCCAGTACTTC. Translated: CASSAGAIKYQETQYF.

This chain uses TRBV6-5 with TRBJ2-1; tentative D call: TRBD1 (5 bases). Germline CDR1 MNHEY, CDR2 SVGAGI. The V gene lost 0 bases and the J gene lost 4 bases, with 10 bases spanning the gap. CDR3 size: 15 residues. CDR3 sequence (DNA): TGTGCCAGCAGTTACTCGCCAGGGCTATACAATGAGCAGTTCTTC. It translates to CASSYSPGLYNEQFF.

The V gene is TRBV2, the J gene TRBJ2-7, with D hard to call. Trimming pared 5 bases from V and 1 base from J, leaving 9 bases between. This CDR3 is 13 amino acids long. The germline V gene has CDR1 SNHLY and CDR2 FYNNEI. The CDR3 sequence: CASSPRSSYEQYF. CDR3 coding DNA: TGTGCCAGCAGTCCCAGATCATCCTACGAGCAGTACTTC.

The rearrangement links TRBV11-2 to TRBJ2-5, with TRBD1 matching over 8 bases. The V segment lost 1 base and the J segment 4 bases; nucleotides outside the gene matches: 8. The CDR3 loop spans 16 amino acids. Germline values: CDR1 SGHAT, CDR2 FQNNGV. CDR3 amino acids: CASSLGAGGYAETQYF. The DNA for the CDR3 is TGTGCCAGCAGCTTAGGGGCAGGGGGCTATGCAGAGACCCAGTACTTC.

The rearrangement uses TRBV7-2 and TRBJ2-5; 9 bases agree with TRBD2. Germline V gives CDR1 SGHTA, CDR2 FQGNSA. The ends lost 0 bases at V and 2 bases at J; junction bases unmatched: 4. This CDR3 spans 16 amino acids. The CDR3 region has the DNA TGTGCCAGCAGCTTAGCCTCGCGGGGGGGACAAGAGACCCAGTACTTC. Its protein is CASSLASRGGQETQYF.

V is TRBV7-9 and J is TRBJ2-3; maybe TRBD1 (6 bases). The CDR3 has 12 residues. Germline values: CDR1 SEHNR, CDR2 FQNEAQ (reference sequence). V lost 5 bases, J lost 5 bases, and 8 bases lay in between. The CDR3 DNA follows: TGTGCCAGCAGCCAACAGGGAGATACGCAGTATTTT. Amino acid sequence: CASSQQGDTQYF.

The chain uses TRBV5-4 and TRBJ2-1; possible D gene TRBD2, 5 bases. Germline V gives CDR1 SGHNT, CDR2 YYREEE (reference sequence). Trimming stripped 2 bases from V and 6 bases from J, with 18 bases between. The CDR3 has 16 residues. CDR3 nucleotide sequence: TGTGCCAGCAGCTTCCCTAGAGTCCCTGAGGGCAATGAGCAGTTCTTC. Amino acids: CASSFPRVPEGNEQFF.

The chain carries TRBV5-1 and TRBJ2-4; 10 bases map to TRBD2. The V gene end was trimmed by 3 bases and the J gene end by 7 bases; junction bases not matched to a gene: 10. Germline V gives CDR1 SGHRS, CDR2 YFSETQ. The CDR3 is 16 amino acids. The CDR3 DNA sequence: TGCGCCAGCAGCTCGACACCGGGACTAGCGTCGAACATTCAGTACTTC. It is translated as CASSSTPGLASNIQYF. Looking up the rest from reference TRBV5-1 and TRBJ2-4 gives the full variable domain: KAGVTQTPRYLIKTRGQQVTLSCSPISGHRSVSWYQQTPGQGLQFLFEYFSETQRNKGNFPGRFSGRQFSNSRSEMNVSTLELGDSALYLCASSSTPGLASNIQYFGAGTRLSVL.

This chain connects TRBV28 to TRBJ1-4, with D possibly being TRBD1 (6 bases). V lost 6 bases to trimming and J lost 7 bases, with 24 bases between them. The CDR3 consists of 17 residues. Germline V gives CDR1 MDHEN, CDR2 SYDVKM. The CDR3 reads CASSTTNRVHLSEKLFF. The CDR3 nucleotides are TGTGCCAGCAGCACAACCAACAGGGTACATCTGAGTGAAAAACTGTTTTTT.

This clone appeared a single time. J is TRBJ1-5 and V is TRBV27, with D perhaps TRBD1 (5 bases). Trimming pared 2 bases from V and 1 base from J, leaving 9 bases between. The length of the CDR3 is 15 residues. Germline V lookup: CDR1 MNHEY, CDR2 SMNVEV (reference sequence). In nucleotides, the CDR3 is TGTGCCAGCAGTTTACAGGGTTTGAGCAATCAGCCCCAGCATTTT. It translates to CASSLQGLSNQPQHF.

This chain uses TRBV9 with TRBJ2-1, with TRBD2 matching 10 bases. Trimming at V came to 0 bases and at J to 1 base, leaving 7 bases not matched to a gene. This CDR3 has 18 residues. CDR1 and CDR2 from the germline V gene are SGDLS and YYNGEE. The CDR3 spells CASSVVLAGSLSYNEQFF. CDR3 nucleotide sequence: TGTGCCAGCAGCGTAGTACTAGCGGGATCCCTTTCCTACAATGAGCAGTTCTTC.

The CDR3 DNA is TGTGCCAGCAGCGTAGCTCTCAGGGGGAGCTCCTACAATGAGCAGTTCTTC. Encoded protein: CASSVALRGSSYNEQFF. The chain has TRBV9 and TRBJ2-1, with 7 bases lining up with TRBD1. This CDR3 is built from 17 residues. Germline CDR1 reads SGDLS; CDR2 reads YYNGEE. Trimming at V came to 0 bases and at J to 0 bases, leaving 6 bases not matched to a gene.

The chain carries TRBV11-3 and TRBJ2-7; D possibly corresponds to TRBD2 (5 bases). The CDR3 contains 15 residues. Trimming stripped 1 base from V and 0 bases from J, with 10 bases between. Germline CDR1 SGHNT, CDR2 YENEEA. CDR3 amino acids: CASSLGAGSSYEQYF. Here the CDR3 DNA reads TGTGCCAGCAGCTTAGGTGCGGGTAGCTCCTACGAGCAGTACTTC.

V usage is TRBV19 and J usage is TRBJ2-2, with TRBD1 identical over 7 bases. The CDR3 has 13 residues. J lost 3 bases, V lost 6 bases, and 1 base had no gene match. Germline V gene data show CDR1 as LNHDA and CDR2 as SQIVND (reference sequence). The CDR3 here is CASRTGHTGELFF. The CDR3 DNA reads TGTGCCAGTAGGACAGGGCACACCGGGGAGCTGTTTTTT.

This chain links TRBV28 with TRBJ1-4; 7 nucleotides align to TRBD1. Looked up from germline, CDR1 is MDHEN and CDR2 is SYDVKM. This CDR3 has 14 residues. V lost 6 bases, J lost 8 bases, and 9 bases stayed unmatched. CDR3 DNA: TGTGCCAGCAGCCGAGGGACAGAGGGAGAAAAACTGTTTTTT. This translates into CASSRGTEGEKLFF. The whole variable domain, filled in from reference TRBV28 and TRBJ1-4, reads DVKVTQSSRYLVKRTGEKVFLECVQDMDHENMFWYRQDPGLGLRLIYFSYDVKMKEKGDIPEGYSVSREKKERFSLILESASTNQTSMYLCASSRGTEGEKLFFGSGTQLSVL.

The V gene is TRBV27, the J gene TRBJ1-5; 7 positions agree with TRBD1. Germline V gives CDR1 MNHEY, CDR2 SMNVEV (reference sequence). This CDR3 contains 14 residues. The V gene end was trimmed by 3 bases and the J gene end by 6 bases; junction bases not matched to a gene: 5. The CDR3 region is CASSFRGAAQPQHF. The CDR3 nucleotides read TGTGCCAGCAGTTTCAGGGGGGCCGCTCAGCCCCAGCATTTT.

The chain carries TRBV6-1 and TRBJ1-1; D possibly corresponds to TRBD1 (5 bases). Germline-derived CDR1 and CDR2 are MNHNS and SASEGT. V was clipped by 2 bases and J by 1 base, with 11 bases between them. The CDR3 is made up of 15 amino acids. The DNA for the CDR3 is TGTGCCAGCAGTGAATTACAGGTATCGAACACTGAAGCTTTCTTT. Encoded protein: CASSELQVSNTEAFF.

The V gene is TRBV28, the J gene TRBJ1-2; 8 bases are shared with TRBD1. The CDR3 totals 14 residues. Germline lookup yields CDR1 MDHEN and CDR2 SYDVKM. Trimming cost V 6 bases and J 8 bases; bases outside gene matches: 11. Here the CDR3 DNA reads TGTGCCAGCAGCCGGATTGGACAGGGCTCCGGCTACACCTTC. Encoded protein: CASSRIGQGSGYTF.